This T cell receptor beta chain derives from a study of T cells after yellow fever vaccination. Study findings and constraints: Post-booster reappearance was seen for most primary-vaccination clones (nearly 97% CD4, 75% to 90% CD8).

By 5'RACE template switching, TCR cDNA was produced, with a universal primer site and UMIs added in the process. TCRdb passed the 5' RACE reads through MiXCR, listing each CDR3 protein once. This sample has approximately 260,000 distinct CDR3 sequences, with over 4.5% found just once. This clonotype turned up a few times. Antigen unknown. This CDR3 is 16 amino acids long. The germline V gene encodes CDR1 LNHDA and CDR2 SQIVND (reference sequence). V lost 5 bases to trimming and J lost 0 bases, with 14 bases between them. The sample was CD4+ T cells sorted from PBMCs, taken on the day of the yellow fever booster vaccination. V gene TRBV19 combines with J gene TRBJ1-3; D not certain. The origin of this receptor is a man aged 18-30 years who received the YFV17D yellow fever vaccine. CDR3 sequence reads: CASSPIDRSSGNTIYF. CDR3 coding DNA: TGTGCCAGTAGTCCTATCGACCGATCCTCTGGAAACACCATATATTTT.